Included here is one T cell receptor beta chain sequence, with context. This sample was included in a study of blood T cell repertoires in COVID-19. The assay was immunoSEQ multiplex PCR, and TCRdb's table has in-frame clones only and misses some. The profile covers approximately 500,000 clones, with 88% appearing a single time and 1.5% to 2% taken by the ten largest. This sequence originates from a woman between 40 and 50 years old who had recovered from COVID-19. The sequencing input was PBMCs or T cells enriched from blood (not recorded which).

The CDR3 nucleotides are TGTGCCAGCAGTTTAGCAGAGGGTGATGGCTACACCTTC. Protein product: CASSLAEGDGYTF. This chain links TRBV12-3 or TRBV12-4 with TRBJ1-2; D call uncertain. The CDR3 loop spans 13 amino acids. Trimming pared 0 bases from V and 6 bases from J, leaving 8 bases between.